This paragraph reports one T cell receptor beta chain. Its antigen is not identified. CDR3 size: 16 residues. Germline V gene lookup returns CDR1 PRHDT and CDR2 FYEKMQ (reference sequence). V lost 3 bases and J 1 base, leaving 15 bases between the germline ends. Healthy individuals who donated bone marrow served as the donors. The record originates from a study of cytomegalovirus exposure and HLA in healthy donors. About the research overall: Approximately 200 million T cells yielded 90 million to 130 million unique TCR beta sequences in earlier analysis.

The PCR employed 60 Vbeta primers together with 13 Jbeta primers. Sequenced by immunoSEQ multiplex PCR; TCRdb stores in-frame clones only, minus some. This table holds 100,000 to 150,000 clones, about 80% found once. The study, taken as a whole, reports: TCR beta chains associated with HLA were, in a later analysis, more clonally expanded than equally common others.

The sample taken for sequencing was PBMCs. V usage is TRBV13 and J usage is TRBJ1-1; D is perhaps TRBD1 (6 bases). The receptor was isolated from a woman in her thirties or forties in good health and CMV-seronegative. CDR3 sequence (DNA): TGTGCCAGCAGCTTTCACTCTGGACAGAAGAACACTGAAGCTTTCTTT. Translated, it gives CASSFHSGQKNTEAFF.